The present TCR beta chain was sequenced within a study of beta chain features in type 1 diabetes. Study-level background: Investigators examined under 140 million sorted cells across all samples.

Expressed TCRB transcripts got sequenced, as all isolated RNA was reverse transcribed. Sequencing was performed with immunoSEQ multiplex PCR; in TCRdb, only in-frame clones are kept and a portion is missing. The sample includes some 900,000 clones, roughly 15% of them seen just once. Germline V gives CDR1 SNHLY, CDR2 FYNNEI. The CDR3 runs to 12 residues. V lost 6 bases to trimming and J lost 8 bases, with 10 bases between them. Study-wide findings and caveats: No resolution was reached here on whether HLA type influences TCRB rearrangement.

Details on this clone: Its antigen is not identified.

Markers CD45RO/CCR7/CD25/CD127/CD95/CD27 served to sort CD4+ naive, central memory, regulatory and stem cell-like memory cells. Sorted populations all exceeded 95% purity. The sequencing input was naive CD4+ T cells from blood. The chain recombines TRBV2 with TRBJ1-4; tentative D call: TRBD1 (6 bases). This clonotype was sampled from a woman aged 18-30 years in good health. In nucleotides, the CDR3 is TGTGCCAGCAGGTACAGGGACGAAAAACTGTTTTTT. It yields the protein CASRYRDEKLFF.